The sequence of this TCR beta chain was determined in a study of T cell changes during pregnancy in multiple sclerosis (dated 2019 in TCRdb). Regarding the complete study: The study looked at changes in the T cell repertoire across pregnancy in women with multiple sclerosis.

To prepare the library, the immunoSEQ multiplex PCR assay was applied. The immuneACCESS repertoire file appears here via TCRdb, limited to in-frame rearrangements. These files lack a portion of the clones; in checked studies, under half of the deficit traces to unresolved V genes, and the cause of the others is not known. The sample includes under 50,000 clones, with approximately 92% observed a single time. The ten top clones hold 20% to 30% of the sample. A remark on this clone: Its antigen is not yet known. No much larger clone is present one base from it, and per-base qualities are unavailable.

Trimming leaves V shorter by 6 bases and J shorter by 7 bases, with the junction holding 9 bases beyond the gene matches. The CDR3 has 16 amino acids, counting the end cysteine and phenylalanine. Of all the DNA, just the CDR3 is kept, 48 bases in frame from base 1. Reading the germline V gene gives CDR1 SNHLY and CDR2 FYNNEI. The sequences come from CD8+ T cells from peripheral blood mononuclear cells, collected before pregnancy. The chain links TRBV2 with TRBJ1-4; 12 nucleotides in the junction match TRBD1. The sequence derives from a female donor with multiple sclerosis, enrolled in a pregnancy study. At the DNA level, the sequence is TGTGCCAGCAGCTATGAGGGGACAGGGGGCAGTGAAAAACTGTTTTTT. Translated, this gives CASSYEGTGGSEKLFF. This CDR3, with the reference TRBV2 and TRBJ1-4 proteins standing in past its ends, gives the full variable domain EPEVTQTPSHQVTQMGQEVILRCVPISNHLYFYWYRQILGQKVEFLVSFYNNEISEKSEIFDDQFSVERPDGSNFTLKIRSTKLEDSAMYFCASSYEGTGGSEKLFFGSGTQLSVL.